This T cell receptor (beta chain) is drawn from a study of beta chain features in type 1 diabetes. Overall study context: Summed over all samples, the examined sorted cells came to roughly 110,000,000.

Study-wide points: The study notes PCR might favor shorter templates equally in patients and controls. Moderate yet significant TCRB CDR3 shortening was seen in Type 1 diabetes patients in all four CD4+ subsets. HLA effects on TCRB rearrangement stayed unresolved here.

In its sample, this clone was seen once. Antigen: not known. Reverse transcribing all isolated RNA meant expressed TCRB transcripts were sequenced. Generated by immunoSEQ multiplex PCR, the TCRdb table keeps only in-frame clones and is missing some. Of some 45,000 clones detected, 65% to 70% appear once; the ten largest clones hold roughly 2.2%. Trimming took 5 bases from V and 5 from J, leaving 9 bases between them. Germline CDR1 is KGHSH and CDR2 is LQKENI. CDR3 length: 12 amino acids. The sequence derives from a young woman with type 1 diabetes. V usage is TRBV18 and J usage is TRBJ1-2, with D hard to call. The sequencing sample was made of Tregs from blood. This CDR3 reads CASSSGDYGYTF. As DNA, the CDR3 is TGTGCCAGCTCATCGGGAGATTATGGCTACACCTTC.